This T cell receptor beta chain originates from a study of cytomegalovirus exposure and HLA in healthy donors. The PCR was carried out with 60 Vbeta primers and 13 Jbeta primers. The data were produced by immunoSEQ multiplex PCR, yet TCRdb's version contains in-frame clones alone and is incomplete. The sample has around 110,000 clones, around 80% seen once. The CDR3 has 13 amino acids. Germline V gene sequence: CDR1 SGDLS, CDR2 YYNGEE. The V gene lost 3 bases and the J gene lost 4 bases, with 8 bases spanning the gap. This TCR was recovered from a man younger than 40 in good health and CMV-seropositive. The sample was PBMCs. V is TRBV9 and J is TRBJ2-1; D is ambiguous. The CDR3 nucleotides read TGTGCCAGCAGCGCCCGAGTGTACAATGAGCAGTTCTTC. Translating gives CASSARVYNEQFF.